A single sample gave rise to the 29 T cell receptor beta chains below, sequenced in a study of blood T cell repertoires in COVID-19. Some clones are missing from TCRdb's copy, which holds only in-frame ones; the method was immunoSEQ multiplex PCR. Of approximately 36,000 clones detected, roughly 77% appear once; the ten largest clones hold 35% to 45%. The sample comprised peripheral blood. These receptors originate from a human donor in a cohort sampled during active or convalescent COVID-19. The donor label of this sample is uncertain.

CDR3 protein: CASSLQGFGDPQYF. The CDR3 nucleotides are TGTGCCAGCAGCCTACAGGGGTTTGGGGATCCCCAGTACTTC. The chain couples TRBV27 to TRBJ2-5; 7 bases agree with TRBD1. The V gene end was trimmed by 6 bases and the J gene end by 9 bases; junction bases not matched to a gene: 13. The CDR3 is 14 residues long. Germline values: CDR1 MNHEY, CDR2 SMNVEV (reference sequence).

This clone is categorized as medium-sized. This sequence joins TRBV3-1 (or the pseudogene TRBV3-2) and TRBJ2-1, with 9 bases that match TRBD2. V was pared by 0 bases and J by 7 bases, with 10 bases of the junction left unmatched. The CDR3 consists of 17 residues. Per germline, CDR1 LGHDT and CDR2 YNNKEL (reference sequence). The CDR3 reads CASSQDLGLAGRNEQFF. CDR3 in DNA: TGTGCCAGCAGCCAAGATCTGGGGCTAGCGGGAAGGAATGAGCAGTTCTTC.

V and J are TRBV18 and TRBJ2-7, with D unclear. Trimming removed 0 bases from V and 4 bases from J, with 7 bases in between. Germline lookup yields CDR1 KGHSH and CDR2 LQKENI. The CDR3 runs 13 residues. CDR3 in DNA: TGTGCCAGCTCACCACCTAGCCGGTACGAGCAGTACTTC. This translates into CASSPPSRYEQYF. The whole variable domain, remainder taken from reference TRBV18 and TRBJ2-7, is NAGVMQNPRHLVRRRGQEARLRCSPMKGHSHVYWYRQLPEEGLKFMVYLQKENIIDESGMPKERFSAEFPKEGPSILRIQQVVRGDSAAYFCASSPPSRYEQYFGPGTRLTVT.

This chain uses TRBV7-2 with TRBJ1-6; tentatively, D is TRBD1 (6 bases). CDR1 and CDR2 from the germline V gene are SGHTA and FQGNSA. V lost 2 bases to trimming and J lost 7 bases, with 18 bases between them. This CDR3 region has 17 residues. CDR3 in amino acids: CASSLNAGAVGNSPLHF. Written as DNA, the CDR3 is TGTGCCAGCAGCTTAAATGCAGGGGCCGTGGGGAATTCACCCCTCCACTTT.

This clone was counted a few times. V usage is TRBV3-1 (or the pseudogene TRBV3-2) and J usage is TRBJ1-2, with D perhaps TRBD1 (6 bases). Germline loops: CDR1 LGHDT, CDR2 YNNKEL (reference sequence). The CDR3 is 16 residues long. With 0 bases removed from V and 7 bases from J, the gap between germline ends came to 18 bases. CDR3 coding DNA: TGTGCCAGCAGCCAAGATGGGGGCAGACGATGGGGTGGCTACACCTTC. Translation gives CASSQDGGRRWGGYTF.

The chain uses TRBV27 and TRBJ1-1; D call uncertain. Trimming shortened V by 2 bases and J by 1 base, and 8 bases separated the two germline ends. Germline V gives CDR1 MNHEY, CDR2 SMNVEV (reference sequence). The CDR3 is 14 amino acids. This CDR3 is CASSLGLRNTEAFF. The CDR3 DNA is TGTGCCAGCAGTTTAGGACTTAGGAACACTGAAGCTTTCTTT.

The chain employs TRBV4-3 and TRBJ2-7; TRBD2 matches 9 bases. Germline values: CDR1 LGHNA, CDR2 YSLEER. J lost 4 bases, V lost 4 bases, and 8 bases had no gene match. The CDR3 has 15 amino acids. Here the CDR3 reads CASSPRRTSVYEQYF. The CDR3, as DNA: TGCGCCAGCAGCCCACGGAGGACTAGCGTTTACGAGCAGTACTTC.

The CDR3 protein is CASSSKRRSYNEQFF. The CDR3, as DNA: TGTGCCAGCAGCTCCAAGAGGCGCTCCTACAATGAGCAGTTCTTC. J is TRBJ2-1 and V is TRBV7-2, with D unresolved. V was shortened by 4 bases and J by 0 bases, with 10 bases between the two germline ends. This CDR3 is built from 15 residues. Germline V gene data show CDR1 as SGHTA and CDR2 as FQGNSA.

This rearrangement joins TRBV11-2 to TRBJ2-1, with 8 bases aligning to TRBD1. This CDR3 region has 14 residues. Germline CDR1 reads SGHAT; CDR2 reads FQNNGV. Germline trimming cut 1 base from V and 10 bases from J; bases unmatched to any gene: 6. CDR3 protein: CASSLAADRGEQFF. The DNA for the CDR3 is TGTGCCAGCAGCTTAGCGGCCGACAGGGGCGAGCAGTTCTTC. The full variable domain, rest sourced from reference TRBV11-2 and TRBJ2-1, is EAGVAQSPRYKIIEKRQSVAFWCNPISGHATLYWYQQILGQGPKLLIQFQNNGVVDDSQLPKDRFSAERLKGVDSTLKIQPAKLEDSAVYLCASSLAADRGEQFFGPGTRLTVL.

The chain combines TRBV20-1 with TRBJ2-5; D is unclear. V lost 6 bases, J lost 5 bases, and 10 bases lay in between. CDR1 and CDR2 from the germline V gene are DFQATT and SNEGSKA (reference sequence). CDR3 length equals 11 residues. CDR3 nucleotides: TGCAGTGCCCTAAGTTTGGAGACCCAGTACTTC. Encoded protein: CSALSLETQYF.

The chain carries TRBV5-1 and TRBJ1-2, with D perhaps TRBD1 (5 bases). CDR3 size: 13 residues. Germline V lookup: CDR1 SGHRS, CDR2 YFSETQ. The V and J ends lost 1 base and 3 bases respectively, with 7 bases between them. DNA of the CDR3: TGCGCCAGCAGCTTGACGGGGGACTATGGCTACACCTTC. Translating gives CASSLTGDYGYTF.

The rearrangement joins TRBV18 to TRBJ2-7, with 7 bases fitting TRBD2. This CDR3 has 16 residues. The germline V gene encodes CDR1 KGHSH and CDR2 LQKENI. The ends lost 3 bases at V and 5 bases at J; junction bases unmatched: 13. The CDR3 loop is CASSPLGWEGNHEQYF. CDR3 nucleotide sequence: TGTGCCAGCTCACCTCTCGGGTGGGAGGGGAACCACGAGCAGTACTTC. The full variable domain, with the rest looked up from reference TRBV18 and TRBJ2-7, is NAGVMQNPRHLVRRRGQEARLRCSPMKGHSHVYWYRQLPEEGLKFMVYLQKENIIDESGMPKERFSAEFPKEGPSILRIQQVVRGDSAAYFCASSPLGWEGNHEQYFGPGTRLTVT.

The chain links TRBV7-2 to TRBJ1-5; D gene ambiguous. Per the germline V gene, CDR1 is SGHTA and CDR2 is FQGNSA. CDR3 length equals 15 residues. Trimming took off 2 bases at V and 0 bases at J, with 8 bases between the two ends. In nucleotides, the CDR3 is TGTGCCAGCAGCTTAAACAGCAATAGCAATCAGCCCCAGCATTTT. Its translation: CASSLNSNSNQPQHF.

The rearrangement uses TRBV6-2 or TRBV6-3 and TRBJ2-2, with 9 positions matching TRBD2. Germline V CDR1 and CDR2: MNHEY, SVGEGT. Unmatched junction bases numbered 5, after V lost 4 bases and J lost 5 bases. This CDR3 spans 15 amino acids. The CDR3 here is CASSSVAGVTGELFF. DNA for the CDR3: TGTGCCAGCAGTTCGGTAGCGGGAGTGACCGGGGAGCTGTTTTTT.

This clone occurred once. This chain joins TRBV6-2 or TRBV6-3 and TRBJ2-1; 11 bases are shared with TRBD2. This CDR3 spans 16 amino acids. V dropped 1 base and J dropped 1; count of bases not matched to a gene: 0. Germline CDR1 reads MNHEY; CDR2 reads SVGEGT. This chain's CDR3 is CASSYLAGGSYNEQFF. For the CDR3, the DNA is TGTGCCAGCAGTTACTTAGCGGGAGGGTCCTACAATGAGCAGTTCTTC.

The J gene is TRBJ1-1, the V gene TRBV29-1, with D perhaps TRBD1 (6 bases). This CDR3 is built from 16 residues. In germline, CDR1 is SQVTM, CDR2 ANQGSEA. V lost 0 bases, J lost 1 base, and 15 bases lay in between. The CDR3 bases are TGCAGCGTTGAAGAGGGCAAGGGGGTAGCGAACACTGAAGCTTTCTTT. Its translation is CSVEEGKGVANTEAFF.

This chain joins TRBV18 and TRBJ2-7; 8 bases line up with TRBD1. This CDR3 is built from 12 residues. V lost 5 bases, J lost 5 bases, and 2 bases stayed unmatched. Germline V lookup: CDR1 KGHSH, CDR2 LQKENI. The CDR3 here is CASSRQGHEQYF. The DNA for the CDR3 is TGTGCCAGCTCAAGACAGGGGCACGAGCAGTACTTC.

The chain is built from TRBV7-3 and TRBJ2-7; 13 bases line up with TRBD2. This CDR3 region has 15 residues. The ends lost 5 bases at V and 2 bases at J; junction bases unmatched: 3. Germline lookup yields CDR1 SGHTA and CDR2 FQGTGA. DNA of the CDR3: TGTGCCAGCAGCCCGGGACTAGCGGGGACCTACGAGCAGTACTTC. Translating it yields CASSPGLAGTYEQYF.

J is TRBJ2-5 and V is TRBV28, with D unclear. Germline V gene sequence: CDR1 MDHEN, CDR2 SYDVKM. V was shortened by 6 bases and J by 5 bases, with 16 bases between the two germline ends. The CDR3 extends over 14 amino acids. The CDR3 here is CASSLLSSGETQYF. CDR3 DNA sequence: TGTGCCAGCAGCCTACTCTCCTCCGGGGAGACCCAGTACTTC.

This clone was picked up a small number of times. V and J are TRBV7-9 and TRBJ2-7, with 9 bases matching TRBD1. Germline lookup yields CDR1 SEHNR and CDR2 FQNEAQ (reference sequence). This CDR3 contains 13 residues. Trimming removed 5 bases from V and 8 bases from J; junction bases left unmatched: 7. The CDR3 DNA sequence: TGTGCCAGCAGCCCAGGACAGGGGCGAAAGCAGTACTTC. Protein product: CASSPGQGRKQYF. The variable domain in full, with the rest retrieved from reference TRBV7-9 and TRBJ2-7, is DTGVSQNPRHKITKRGQNVTFRCDPISEHNRLYWYRQTLGQGPEFLTYFQNEAQLEKSRLLSDRFSAERPKGSFSTLEIQRTEQGDSAMYLCASSPGQGRKQYFGPGTRLTVT.

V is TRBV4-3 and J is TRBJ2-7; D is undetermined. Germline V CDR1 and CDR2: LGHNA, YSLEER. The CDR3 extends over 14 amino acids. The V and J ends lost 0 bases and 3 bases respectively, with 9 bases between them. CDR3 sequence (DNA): TGCGCCAGCAGCCAAGACTTCCCTAGCTACGAGCAGTACTTC. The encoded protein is CASSQDFPSYEQYF.

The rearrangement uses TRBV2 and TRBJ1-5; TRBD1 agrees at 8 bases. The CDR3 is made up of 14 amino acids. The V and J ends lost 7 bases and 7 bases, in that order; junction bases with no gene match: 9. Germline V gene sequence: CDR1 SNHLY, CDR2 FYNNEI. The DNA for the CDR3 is TGTGCCAGCATGTATGGACAGGGCGGCCAGCCCCAGCATTTT. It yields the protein CASMYGQGGQPQHF.

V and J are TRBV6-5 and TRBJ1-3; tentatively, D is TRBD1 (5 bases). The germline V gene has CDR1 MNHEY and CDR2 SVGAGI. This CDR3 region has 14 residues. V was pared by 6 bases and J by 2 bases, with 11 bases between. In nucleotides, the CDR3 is TGTGCCAGCAGGTTATCGGGGGCTGGAAACACCATATATTTT. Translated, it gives CASRLSGAGNTIYF.

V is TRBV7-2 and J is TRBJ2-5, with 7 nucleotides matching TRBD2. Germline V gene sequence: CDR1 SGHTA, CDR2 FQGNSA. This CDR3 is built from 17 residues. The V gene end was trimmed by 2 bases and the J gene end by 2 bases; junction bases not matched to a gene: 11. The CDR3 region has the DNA TGTGCCAGCAGCTTACTAAGCCGAGCTAGCGGTCAAGAGACCCAGTACTTC. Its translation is CASSLLSRASGQETQYF.

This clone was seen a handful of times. The CDR3 region has the DNA TGTGCCAGTAGTCCGCCCGGACAGGGGCGGCAGTACAATGAGCAGTTCTTC. It encodes CASSPPGQGRQYNEQFF. V and J are TRBV19 and TRBJ2-1, with 9 bases identical to TRBD1. Losses at the gene ends were 5 bases for V and 4 bases for J; bases not matched to a gene: 12. The CDR3 has 17 amino acids. CDR1 LNHDA and CDR2 SQIVND come from the germline V gene (reference sequence).

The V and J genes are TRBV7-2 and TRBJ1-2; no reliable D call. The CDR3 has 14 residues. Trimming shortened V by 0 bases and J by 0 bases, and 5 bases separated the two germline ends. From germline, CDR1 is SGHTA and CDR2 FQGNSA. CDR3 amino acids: CASSLATANYGYTF. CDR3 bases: TGTGCCAGCAGCTTAGCTACGGCTAACTATGGCTACACCTTC.

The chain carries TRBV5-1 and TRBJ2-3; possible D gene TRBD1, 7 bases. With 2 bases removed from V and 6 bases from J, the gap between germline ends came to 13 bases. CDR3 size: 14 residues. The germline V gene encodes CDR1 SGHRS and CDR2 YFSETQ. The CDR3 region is CASSFLQGRDTQYF. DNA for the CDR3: TGCGCCAGCAGCTTCTTACAGGGGAGGGATACGCAGTATTTT. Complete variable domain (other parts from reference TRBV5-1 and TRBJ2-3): KAGVTQTPRYLIKTRGQQVTLSCSPISGHRSVSWYQQTPGQGLQFLFEYFSETQRNKGNFPGRFSGRQFSNSRSEMNVSTLELGDSALYLCASSFLQGRDTQYFGPGTRLTVL.

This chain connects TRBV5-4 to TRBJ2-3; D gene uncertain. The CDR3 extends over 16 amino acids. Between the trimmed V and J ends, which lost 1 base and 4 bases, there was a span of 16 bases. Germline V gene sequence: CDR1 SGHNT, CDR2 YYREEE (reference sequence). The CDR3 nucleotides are TGTGCCAGCAGCTTGAGAGGAGTAGGAATAGCAGATACGCAGTATTTT. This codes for CASSLRGVGIADTQYF. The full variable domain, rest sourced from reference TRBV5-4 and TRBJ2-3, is ETGVTQSPTHLIKTRGQQVTLRCSSQSGHNTVSWYQQALGQGPQFIFQYYREEENGRGNFPPRFSGLQFPNYSSELNVNALELDDSALYLCASSLRGVGIADTQYFGPGTRLTVL.

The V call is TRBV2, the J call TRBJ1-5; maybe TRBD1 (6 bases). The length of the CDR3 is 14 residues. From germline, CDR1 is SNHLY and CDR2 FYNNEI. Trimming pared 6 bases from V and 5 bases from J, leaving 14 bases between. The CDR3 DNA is TGTGCCAGCAGGAGACAGGTGGGGGATCAGCCCCAGCATTTT. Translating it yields CASRRQVGDQPQHF.